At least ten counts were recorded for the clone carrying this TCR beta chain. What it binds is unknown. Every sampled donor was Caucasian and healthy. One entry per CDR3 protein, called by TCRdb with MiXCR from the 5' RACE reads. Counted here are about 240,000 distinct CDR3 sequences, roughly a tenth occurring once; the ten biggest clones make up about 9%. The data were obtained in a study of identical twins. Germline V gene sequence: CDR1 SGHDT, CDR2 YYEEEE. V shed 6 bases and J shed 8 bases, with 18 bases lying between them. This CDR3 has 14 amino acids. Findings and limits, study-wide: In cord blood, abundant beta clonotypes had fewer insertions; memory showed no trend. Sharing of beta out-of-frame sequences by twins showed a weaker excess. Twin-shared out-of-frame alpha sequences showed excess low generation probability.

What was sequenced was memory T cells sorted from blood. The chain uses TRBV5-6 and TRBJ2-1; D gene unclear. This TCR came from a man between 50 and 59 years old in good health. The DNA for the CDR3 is TGTGCCAGCACGCTAGAGAAGTGGAGCGATGAGCAGTTCTTC. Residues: CASTLEKWSDEQFF.